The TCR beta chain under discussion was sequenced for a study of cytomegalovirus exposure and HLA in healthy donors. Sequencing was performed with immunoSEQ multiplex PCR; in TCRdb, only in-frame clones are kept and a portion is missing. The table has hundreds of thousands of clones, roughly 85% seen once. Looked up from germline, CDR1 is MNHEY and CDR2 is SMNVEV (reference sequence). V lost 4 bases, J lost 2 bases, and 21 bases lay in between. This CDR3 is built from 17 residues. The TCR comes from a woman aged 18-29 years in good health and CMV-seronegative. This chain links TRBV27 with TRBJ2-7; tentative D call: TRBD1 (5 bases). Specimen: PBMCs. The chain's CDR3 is CASSSRTNESLPYEQYF. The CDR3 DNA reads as TGTGCCAGCAGTTCACGGACAAACGAATCTTTACCCTACGAGCAGTACTTC.